In its sample, the clone carrying this T cell receptor beta chain was seen a few times. As yet, its antigen is unknown. This specimen comes from a study of early T cells in non-severe SARS-CoV-2 infection. Unique molecular identifiers were affixed to single, distinct cDNA molecules. A single record per CDR3 protein comes from TCRdb applying MiXCR to the 5' RACE reads. The profile shows fewer than 60,000 distinct CDR3 sequences, around a tenth of them singletons. Points from the study as a whole: VDJdb matching skewed toward anti-spike CD8 responses, missing private and CD4 specificities.

The length of the CDR3 is 16 residues. Trimming removed 3 bases from V and 4 bases from J, with 15 bases in between. The specimen was whole blood, collected at baseline. The origin of this receptor is an adult who was a healthcare worker with PCR-confirmed SARS-CoV-2 infection or an uninfected control (not recorded which). V usage is TRBV23-1 and J usage is TRBJ2-2; D is ambiguous. TRBV23-1 is filed as an ORF, its function uncertain. The chain's CDR3 is CASSQLSEAPTGELFF. CDR3 sequence (DNA): TGCGCCAGCAGTCAGTTGTCGGAAGCGCCCACCGGGGAGCTGTTTTTT.